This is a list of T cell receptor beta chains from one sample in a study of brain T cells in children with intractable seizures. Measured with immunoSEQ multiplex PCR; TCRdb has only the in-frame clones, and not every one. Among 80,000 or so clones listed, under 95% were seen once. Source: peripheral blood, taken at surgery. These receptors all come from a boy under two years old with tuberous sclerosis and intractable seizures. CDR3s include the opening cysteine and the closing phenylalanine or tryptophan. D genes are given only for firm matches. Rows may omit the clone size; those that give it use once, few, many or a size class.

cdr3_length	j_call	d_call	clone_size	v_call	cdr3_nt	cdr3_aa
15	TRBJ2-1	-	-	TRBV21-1	TGTGCCAGCAGCAATCAGAGGGCAGGGCACAATGAGCAGTTCTTC	CASSNQRAGHNEQFF
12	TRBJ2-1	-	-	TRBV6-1	TGTGCCAGCAGTGATCTGGGGAAGAGAGAGTTCTTC	CASSDLGKREFF
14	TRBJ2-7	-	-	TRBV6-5	TGTGCCAGCAGTTCCGGCCCCGAGAGCGACGAGCAGTACTTC	CASSSGPESDEQYF
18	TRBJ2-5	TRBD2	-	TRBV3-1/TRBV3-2	TGTGCCAGCAGCCAAGAGGTCTGGGAGCGGGAGGGCCAGGAGACCCAGTACTTC	CASSQEVWEREGQETQYF
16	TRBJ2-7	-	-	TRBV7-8	TGTGCCAGCAGCCACACCGGGCAAGCTCTCCGCGACGAGCAGTACTTC	CASSHTGQALRDEQYF
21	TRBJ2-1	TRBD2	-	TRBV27	TGTGCCAGCAGTCCTGGGGATCCGGGACTAGCGGGATTAATCTCCTACAATGAGCAGTTCTTC	CASSPGDPGLAGLISYNEQFF
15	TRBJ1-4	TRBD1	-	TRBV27	TGTGCCAGCAGTCCGACGACAGGGTCGTACGAAAAACTGTTTTTT	CASSPTTGSYEKLFF
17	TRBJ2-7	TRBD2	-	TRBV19	TGTGCCAGTAGTATTCGGAGGCCCGCGGGAGGGCCCTGGGAGCAGTACTTC	CASSIRRPAGGPWEQYF
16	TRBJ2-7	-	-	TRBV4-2	TGTGCCAGCAGCCAAGAGGAGCGGGCCGTACACTACGAGCAGTACTTC	CASSQEERAVHYEQYF
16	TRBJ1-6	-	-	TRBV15	TGTGCCACCAGCAGAGAGAGCTTGGGGGCGAATTCACCCCTCCACTTT	CATSRESLGANSPLHF
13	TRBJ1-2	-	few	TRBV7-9	TGTGCCAGCAGCTTAGGGGCAGGGCATGGCTACACCTTC	CASSLGAGHGYTF
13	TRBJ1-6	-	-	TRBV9	TGTGCCAGCAGCGACCTCCAGGGGTCACCCCTCCACTTT	CASSDLQGSPLHF
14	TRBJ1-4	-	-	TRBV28	TGTGCCAGCAGTTTGGACACGGGACGGGAAAAACTGTTTTTT	CASSLDTGREKLFF
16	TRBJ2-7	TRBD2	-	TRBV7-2	TGTGCCAGCAGCTTAGATTATAGGGACTACCCCAGAGAGCAGTACTTC	CASSLDYRDYPREQYF
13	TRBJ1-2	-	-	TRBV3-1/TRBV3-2	TGTGCCAGCAGCCCATCAGCGGATTATGGCTACACCTTC	CASSPSADYGYTF
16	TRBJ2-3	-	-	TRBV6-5	TGTGCCAGCAGTTACTGGCGGGAAGGGGGCACAGATACGCAGTATTTT	CASSYWREGGTDTQYF
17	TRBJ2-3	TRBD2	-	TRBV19	TGTGCCAGTAGTAAAGACCTAGCGGGGCTACGCACAGATACGCAGTATTTT	CASSKDLAGLRTDTQYF
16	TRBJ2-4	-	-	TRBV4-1	TGCGCCAGCAGCCCCCTCGAGGGGGGAGAGGGAAACATTCAGTACTTC	CASSPLEGGEGNIQYF
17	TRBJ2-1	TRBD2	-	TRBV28	TGTGCCAGCGTTGTTGTGACGGGAGGACGTCGATACAATGAGCAGTTCTTC	CASVVVTGGRRYNEQFF
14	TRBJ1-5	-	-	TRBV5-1	TGCGCCAGCAGCTTGGAAGGTGCCAATCAGCCCCAGCATTTT	CASSLEGANQPQHF
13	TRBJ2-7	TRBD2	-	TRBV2	TGTGCCATCAGGACTAGCGGGAGAAACGAGCAGTACTTC	CAIRTSGRNEQYF
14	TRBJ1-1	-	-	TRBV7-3	TGTGCCAGCAGCCCCGGGGGGAGTTACACTGAAGCTTTCTTT	CASSPGGSYTEAFF
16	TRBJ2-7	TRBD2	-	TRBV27	TGTGCCAGCCGTACTAGCGGCGAAACCTTACCCTACGAGCAGTACTTC	CASRTSGETLPYEQYF
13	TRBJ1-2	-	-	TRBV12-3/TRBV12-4	TGTGCCAGCAGTTTAGGGACTAACTATGGCTACACCTTC	CASSLGTNYGYTF
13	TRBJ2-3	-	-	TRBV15	TGTGCCACCAGCAGAGATAGGCCAGATACGCAGTATTTT	CATSRDRPDTQYF
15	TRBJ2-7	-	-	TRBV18	TGTGCCAGCTCACCGGGCAGAAAGAGCTCCTACGAGCAGTACTTC	CASSPGRKSSYEQYF
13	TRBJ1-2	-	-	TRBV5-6	TGTGCCAGCACAGGCGGCAGTAACTATGGCTACACCTTC	CASTGGSNYGYTF
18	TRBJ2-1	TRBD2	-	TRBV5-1	TGCGCCAGCAGCTTGGATCCAGCGGGAGGGTCCTCCTACAATGAGCAGTTCTTC	CASSLDPAGGSSYNEQFF
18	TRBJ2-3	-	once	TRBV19	TGTGCCAGTAGTATGACGGCCCTAGGCGCCTGGGGCACAGATACGCAGTATTTT	CASSMTALGAWGTDTQYF
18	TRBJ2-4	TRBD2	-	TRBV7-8	TGTGCCAGCAGCAAAGGACTAGCGGAGAGACTAGCCAAAAACATTCAGTACTTC	CASSKGLAERLAKNIQYF
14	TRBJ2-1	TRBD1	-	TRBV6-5	TGTGCCAGCAGTTACTCGGACAGGGGACATGAGCAGTTCTTC	CASSYSDRGHEQFF
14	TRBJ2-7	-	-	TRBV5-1	TGCGCCAGCAGCTTGAACAGTTACTCCTACGAGCAGTACTTC	CASSLNSYSYEQYF
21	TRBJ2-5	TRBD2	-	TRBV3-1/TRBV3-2	TGTGCCAGCAGCCAAGATCCCCCTACTAGCGGGAGGCTTAGCGTTGTGGAGACCCAGTACTTC	CASSQDPPTSGRLSVVETQYF
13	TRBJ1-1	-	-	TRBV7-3	TGTGCCAGCAGTCTCGGCGCGAACACTGAAGCTTTCTTT	CASSLGANTEAFF
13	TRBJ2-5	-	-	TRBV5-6	TGTGCCAGCAGCTTGGCCTTCCAAGAGACCCAGTACTTC	CASSLAFQETQYF
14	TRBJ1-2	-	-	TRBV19	TGTGCCAGTAGTATAGAAAAGGGAGACTATGGCTACACCTTC	CASSIEKGDYGYTF
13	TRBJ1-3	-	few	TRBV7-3	TGTGCCAGCAGCCCGGACAGAGGAAACACCATATATTTT	CASSPDRGNTIYF
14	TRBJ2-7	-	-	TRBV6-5	TGTGCCAGCAGTTACCGCAACGGGAACTACGAGCAGTACTTC	CASSYRNGNYEQYF
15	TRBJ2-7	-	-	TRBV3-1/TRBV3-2	TGTGCCAGCAGCCAAGTAATTGGGGGCCCTTACGAGCAGTACTTC	CASSQVIGGPYEQYF
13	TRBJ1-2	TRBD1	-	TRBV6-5	TGTGCCAGCAGGGGGGACAGGTCCTATGGCTACACCTTC	CASRGDRSYGYTF
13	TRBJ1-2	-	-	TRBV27	TGTGCCAGCAGTCCGACAGTAAACTATGGCTACACCTTC	CASSPTVNYGYTF
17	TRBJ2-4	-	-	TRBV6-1	TGTGCCAGCAGTGAATTCCGACAGGTCGCCCCCAAAAACATTCAGTACTTC	CASSEFRQVAPKNIQYF
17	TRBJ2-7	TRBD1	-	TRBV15	TGTGCCACCAGCAGAGGGGACAGTGAGTGGCTGTCTTACGAGCAGTACTTC	CATSRGDSEWLSYEQYF
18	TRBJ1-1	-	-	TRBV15	TGTGCCACCAGCAGCCAAAATCCTTTTGCTATGTTCCCCACTGAAGCTTTCTTT	CATSSQNPFAMFPTEAFF
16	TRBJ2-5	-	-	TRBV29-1	TGCAGCGTGACTGTATGGAAGGGGCTGAACCAAGAGACCCAGTACTTC	CSVTVWKGLNQETQYF
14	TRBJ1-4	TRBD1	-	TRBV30	TGTGCCTGGAGTGTGGACAGGCCGTATGAAAAACTGTTTTTT	CAWSVDRPYEKLFF
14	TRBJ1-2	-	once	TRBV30	TGTGCCTGGAGTTTTGATCCCTTACTCTATGGCTACACCTTC	CAWSFDPLLYGYTF
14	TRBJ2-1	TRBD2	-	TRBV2	TGTGCCAGCATCGGGACTAGGGCTTTCAATGAGCAGTTCTTC	CASIGTRAFNEQFF
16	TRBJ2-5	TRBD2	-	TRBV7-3	TGTGCCAGCAGCCCGGGGACTAGCGGGGGGTCAGAGACCCAGTACTTC	CASSPGTSGGSETQYF
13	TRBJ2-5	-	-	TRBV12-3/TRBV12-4	TGTGCCAGCAGTCCCCGCGGGCCTGAGACCCAGTACTTC	CASSPRGPETQYF